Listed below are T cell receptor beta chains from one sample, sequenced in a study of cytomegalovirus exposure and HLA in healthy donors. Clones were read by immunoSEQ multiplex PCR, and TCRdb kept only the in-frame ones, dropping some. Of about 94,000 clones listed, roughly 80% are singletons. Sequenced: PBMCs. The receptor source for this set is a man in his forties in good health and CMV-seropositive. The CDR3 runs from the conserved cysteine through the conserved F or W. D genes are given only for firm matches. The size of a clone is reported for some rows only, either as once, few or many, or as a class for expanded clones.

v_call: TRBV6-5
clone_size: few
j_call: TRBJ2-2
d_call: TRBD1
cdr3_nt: TGTGCCAGCAGTCCCGGGACAGGGGCTGGCGGGGAGCTGTTTTTT
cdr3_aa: CASSPGTGAGGELFF

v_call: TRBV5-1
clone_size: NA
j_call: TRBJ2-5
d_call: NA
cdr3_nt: TGCGCCAGCAGCCAAGGACAGAGACAAGAGACCCAGTACTTC
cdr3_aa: CASSQGQRQETQYF

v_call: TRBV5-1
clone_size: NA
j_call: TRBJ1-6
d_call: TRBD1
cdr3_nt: TGCGCCAGCAAGACCGGACAGGGCAATAATTCACCCCTCCACTTT
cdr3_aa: CASKTGQGNNSPLHF

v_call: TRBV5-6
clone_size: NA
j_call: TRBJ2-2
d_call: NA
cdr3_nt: TGTGCCAGCAGCTTCGGCCAGGGAACGGGGGAGCTGTTTTTT
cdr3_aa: CASSFGQGTGELFF

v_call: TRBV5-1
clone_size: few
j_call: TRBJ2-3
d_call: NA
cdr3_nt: TGCGCCAGCAGCATGGGGGGGGGCCGCACAGATACGCAGTATTTT
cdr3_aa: CASSMGGGRTDTQYF

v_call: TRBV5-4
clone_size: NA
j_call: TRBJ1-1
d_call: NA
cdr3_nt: TGTGCCAGCAGCTTCGGGGGGGATGCCATGAACACTGAAGCTTTCTTT
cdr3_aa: CASSFGGDAMNTEAFF

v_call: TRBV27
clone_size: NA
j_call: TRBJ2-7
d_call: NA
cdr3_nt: TGTGCCAGCAGCCTACTACCCCAGAGTTACGAGCAGTACTTC
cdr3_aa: CASSLLPQSYEQYF

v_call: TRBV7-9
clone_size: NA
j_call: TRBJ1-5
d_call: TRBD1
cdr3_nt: TGTGCCAGCAGCACGGACAGGGCGAGTCAGCCCCAGCATTTT
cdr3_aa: CASSTDRASQPQHF

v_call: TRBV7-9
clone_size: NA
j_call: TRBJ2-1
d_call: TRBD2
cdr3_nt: TGTTCCAGCCCTAGCGGGACCCAGAGCTCCTACAATGAGCAGTTCTTC
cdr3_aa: CSSPSGTQSSYNEQFF

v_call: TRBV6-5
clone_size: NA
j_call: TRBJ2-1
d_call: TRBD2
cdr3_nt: TGTGCCAGCAGTTGGACTAGCGGGGGGGCCGACAATGAGCAGTTCTTC
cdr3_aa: CASSWTSGGADNEQFF

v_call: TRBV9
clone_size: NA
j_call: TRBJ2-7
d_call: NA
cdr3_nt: TGTGCCAGCAGCCAAGCGCCCTCCTACGAGCAGTACTTC
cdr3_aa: CASSQAPSYEQYF

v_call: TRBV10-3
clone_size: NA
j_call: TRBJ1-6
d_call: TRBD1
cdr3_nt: TGTGCCATCAGTGAACAGGGGGATTCACCCCTCCACTTT
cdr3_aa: CAISEQGDSPLHF

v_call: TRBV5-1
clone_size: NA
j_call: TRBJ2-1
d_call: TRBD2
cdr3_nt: TGCGCCAGCAGCCGTTCTAGCGGTAGCTCCTACAATGAGCAGTTCTTC
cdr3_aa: CASSRSSGSSYNEQFF

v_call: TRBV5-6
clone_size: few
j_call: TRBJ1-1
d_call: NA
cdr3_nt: TGTGCCAGCAGCTTTGGGGGCTACGAGGCTGAAGCTTTCTTT
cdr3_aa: CASSFGGYEAEAFF

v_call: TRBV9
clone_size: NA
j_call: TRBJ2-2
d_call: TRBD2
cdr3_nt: TGTGCCAGCAGCCCCGAACTAGCGGGGACCCACACCGGGGAGCTGTTTTTT
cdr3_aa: CASSPELAGTHTGELFF

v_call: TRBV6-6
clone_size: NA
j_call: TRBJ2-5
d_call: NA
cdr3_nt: TGTGCCAGCAGTCCAGGGATATCGTCGTACCAAGAGACCCAGTACTTC
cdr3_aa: CASSPGISSYQETQYF

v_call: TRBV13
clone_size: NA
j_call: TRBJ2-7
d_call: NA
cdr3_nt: TGTGCCAGCAGAGCGGCTTACGAGCAGTACTTC
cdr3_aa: CASRAAYEQYF

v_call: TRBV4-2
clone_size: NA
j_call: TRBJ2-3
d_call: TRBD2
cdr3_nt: TGTGCCAGCAGCCAAGGGGGACTAGCGGGGACAGATACGCAGTATTTT
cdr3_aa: CASSQGGLAGTDTQYF

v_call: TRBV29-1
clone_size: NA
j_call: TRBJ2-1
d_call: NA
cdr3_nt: TGCAGCGTTGACTGGGGGGTTGGGAATGAGCAGTTCTTC
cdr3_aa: CSVDWGVGNEQFF

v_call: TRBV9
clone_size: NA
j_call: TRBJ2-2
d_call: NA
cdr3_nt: TGTGCCAGCAGCGTAGATCAGGGGACGGACACCGGGGAGCTGTTTTTT
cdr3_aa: CASSVDQGTDTGELFF

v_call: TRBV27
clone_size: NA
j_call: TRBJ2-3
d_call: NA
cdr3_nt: TGTGCCAGCAGTTTTAGCGGCACAGATACGCAGTATTTT
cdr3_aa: CASSFSGTDTQYF

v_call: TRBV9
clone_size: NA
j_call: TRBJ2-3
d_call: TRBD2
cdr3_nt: TGTGCCAGCAACATAGCGGGAGGGTTCACAGATACGCAGTATTTT
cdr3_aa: CASNIAGGFTDTQYF

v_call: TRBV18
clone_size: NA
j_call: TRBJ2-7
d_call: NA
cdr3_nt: TGTGCCAGCTCACCTCGGGACTTCACCTACGAGCAGTACTTC
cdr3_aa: CASSPRDFTYEQYF